The 8 T cell receptor beta chains given below trace back to one sample, sequenced in a study of blood T cell repertoires in COVID-19. The repertoire was sequenced with immunoSEQ multiplex PCR; TCRdb's copy has only in-frame clones and lacks some. The table shows 88,000 or so clones, with roughly 80% occurring only once. Specimen: peripheral blood. The receptors derive from a man in his 60s with acute or convalescent COVID-19.

The chain couples TRBV4-2 to TRBJ1-1; D not certain. This CDR3 spans 16 amino acids. Germline V CDR1 and CDR2: LGHNA, YNFKEQ. V shed 3 bases and J shed 7 bases, with 21 bases lying between them. The CDR3 reads CASSQSPGQLNLEAFF. In DNA form, the CDR3 reads TGTGCCAGCAGCCAGAGCCCTGGGCAGCTGAATCTTGAAGCTTTCTTT.

Comment on this clone: Other DNA sequences in this sample translate to the same CDR3. The chain joins TRBV4-1 to TRBJ1-5; D is ambiguous. The CDR3 spans 14 residues. The germline CDR1 and CDR2 sequences are MGHRA and YSYEKL. The V end lost 0 bases, the J end lost 4 bases, and 7 bases lay between the germline ends. CDR3 region: CASSQETGNQPQHF. The CDR3 DNA reads TGCGCCAGCAGCCAAGAAACGGGAAATCAGCCCCAGCATTTT.

This chain joins TRBV24-1 and TRBJ2-2; no clear D. Trimming took 2 bases from V and 0 from J, leaving 12 bases between them. This CDR3 spans 17 amino acids. Germline V gene lookup returns CDR1 KGHDR and CDR2 SFDVKD. The CDR3 nucleotides read TGTGCCACCAGTGATTCTCAGCGTCACCCGAACACCGGGGAGCTGTTTTTT. It translates to CATSDSQRHPNTGELFF.

The rearrangement joins TRBV10-3 to TRBJ2-7; D may be TRBD1 (5 bases). The germline V and J ends were trimmed by 6 bases and 5 bases, with 11 bases remaining between them. CDR1 is ENHRY, CDR2 SYGVKD, per germline. This CDR3 has 12 amino acids. CDR3 nucleotides: TGTGCCATCAGAGCAGGGCTCCACGAGCAGTACTTC. Protein product: CAIRAGLHEQYF.

The V call is TRBV28, the J call TRBJ1-4, with 10 bases fitting TRBD1. V trimming: 3 bases; J trimming: 5 bases; junction bases outside the gene matches: 0. The length of the CDR3 is 14 residues. CDR1 and CDR2 from the germline V gene are MDHEN and SYDVKM. CDR3 sequence (DNA): TGTGCCAGCAGTTTGGACAGGGGGAATGAAAAACTGTTTTTT. This codes for CASSLDRGNEKLFF.

V gene TRBV10-1 combines with J gene TRBJ2-1, with TRBD2 identical over 13 bases. The CDR3 contains 15 residues. The trim removed 7 bases at V and 7 bases at J, leaving 7 bases unmatched. CDR1 WNHNN and CDR2 SYGVQD come from the germline V gene (reference sequence). CDR3 in amino acids: CASTEGGLAGNEQFF. For the CDR3, the DNA is TGCGCCAGCACCGAAGGGGGACTAGCGGGAAATGAGCAGTTCTTC.

The chain has TRBV15 and TRBJ2-3; TRBD2 agrees at 9 bases. The V and J ends lost 5 bases and 0 bases, in that order; junction bases with no gene match: 9. This CDR3 contains 17 residues. Germline V CDR1 and CDR2: LNHNV, YYDKDF (reference sequence). The chain's CDR3 is CATSYPRLAESTDTQYF. CDR3 DNA sequence: TGTGCCACCAGCTACCCACGACTAGCGGAGAGCACAGATACGCAGTATTTT.

This chain joins TRBV9 and TRBJ2-5; perhaps TRBD1 as D (6 bases). The CDR3 is made up of 15 amino acids. Deletions cut 2 bases from V and 1 base from J, with 12 bases between. From germline, CDR1 is SGDLS and CDR2 YYNGEE. The CDR3, as DNA: TGTGCCAGCAGCGTCAGGGGCGAAACCCAAGAGACCCAGTACTTC. Translation gives CASSVRGETQETQYF.